This T cell receptor beta chain was documented in a study of T cell repertoires in cytomegalovirus infection. Study observations and caveats: The ex vivo response showed dominance by HLA-C-restricted CMV-specific TCR beta clonotypes.

The CDR3 spans 16 residues. The germline gives CDR1 MNHEY, CDR2 SVGAGI. Between the trimmed V and J ends, which lost 0 bases and 3 bases, there was a span of 15 bases. From the reads, TCRdb called clonotypes with MiXCR, one entry per CDR3 protein. The profile shows about 280,000 distinct CDR3 sequences, roughly 21% of them singletons. This clonotype was picked up many times. The antigen is not known. The sequence came from a human donor in good health (CMV status not recorded). Some clones in this sample may be carry-over from other donors' samples. This rearrangement joins TRBV6-5 to TRBJ2-7; D perhaps matches TRBD1 (5 bases). The sequenced sample was cultured PBMCs, obtained from culture after CMV antigen stimulation. CDR3 in DNA: TGTGCCAGCAGTTACTCGATATCAGGGAATATCTACGAGCAGTACTTC. Translation gives CASSYSISGNIYEQYF.